This T cell receptor (beta chain) was recovered during a study of blood T cell repertoires in COVID-19 (TCRdb year 2020). Context from the whole study: Samples covering the acute and convalescent phases of COVID-19 were provided by collaborators in the United States, Italy and Spain. The material from the prospective study consisted of cDNA or gDNA derived from T cells, B-cell-depleted T cells, or PBMCs. Deeply sampled blood TCRbeta repertoires from subjects exposed to, actively infected with, or recovered from COVID-19 were included in the dataset. The repertoires were released in a freely available public database intended as a resource for research on the immune response to SARS-CoV-2. Samples came from the ongoing ImmuneRACE study (first 160 participants) plus 1,254 subjects from 6 global collaborators. The sample metadata nearly always contained a de-identified subject ID, COVID-19 status, age in years and sex. Where HLA class I and class II types were available, the types were taken from metadata supplied by the sample provider, not from assay-based typing. Here is what the overall study found, with its caveats: The quantity of clinical and demographic metadata differed by source and by participant and was supplied without curation.

Each collaborating institution followed its own protocols to collect whole blood in K2EDTA tubes. For TCRbeta analysis, collaborator samples were shipped as frozen whole blood, as isolated PBMCs, or as DNA extracted from either sample type. Concerning this clone: Its antigen remains undetermined. One base away there is no much larger clone; base qualities are not given.

The CDR3 has 17 amino acids, counting the end cysteine and phenylalanine. Left in the record is the CDR3 DNA by itself, 51 bases read in frame from the first base. The CDR1 and CDR2 encoded by the germline V gene are KGHSH and LQKENI. The junction shows trimming of 2 bases on V and 5 bases on J, and the gene matches do not reach 11 bases of it. TCRbeta CDR3 regions were amplified from genomic DNA using the immunoSEQ Assay, a bias-controlled multiplex PCR. The original methods were these. Nucleated cell counts per sample were estimated from amplification of reference gene primers within the assay. Sequence reads were collapsed and filtered to measure the absolute abundance of every unique TCRbeta CDR3 rearrangement. For each sample, productive Simpson clonality was calculated as the square root of Simpson's diversity index across productive rearrangements. As stored in TCRdb, this immuneACCESS dataset retains in-frame rearrangements with V and J assigned. A fraction of the clones does not appear; measured against another copy, unresolved V genes explain less than half of the discrepancy, and the remainder lacks a known reason. V, J and clone size derive from that table, while D and trimming were established from the DNA sequence. This sample is represented by 50,000 to 65,000 clones; around 88% of them were singletons. About 4.3% of the sample lies in the top ten.

The sequenced sample was peripheral blood. The chain couples TRBV18 to TRBJ1-2, with 10 bases in between that match TRBD1. The clonotype originates from a man aged 60-69 years with acute or convalescent COVID-19. The nucleotide sequence is given as TGTGCCAGCTCACCAAGCAACTTCCCGGGACAGGGGTATGGCTACACCTTC. The encoded protein is CASSPSNFPGQGYGYTF. The full variable domain, with segments outside the CDR3 supplied by the reference TRBV18 and TRBJ1-2 proteins, appears as NAGVMQNPRHLVRRRGQEARLRCSPMKGHSHVYWYRQLPEEGLKFMVYLQKENIIDESGMPKERFSAEFPKEGPSILRIQQVVRGDSAAYFCASSPSNFPGQGYGYTFGSGTRLTVV.